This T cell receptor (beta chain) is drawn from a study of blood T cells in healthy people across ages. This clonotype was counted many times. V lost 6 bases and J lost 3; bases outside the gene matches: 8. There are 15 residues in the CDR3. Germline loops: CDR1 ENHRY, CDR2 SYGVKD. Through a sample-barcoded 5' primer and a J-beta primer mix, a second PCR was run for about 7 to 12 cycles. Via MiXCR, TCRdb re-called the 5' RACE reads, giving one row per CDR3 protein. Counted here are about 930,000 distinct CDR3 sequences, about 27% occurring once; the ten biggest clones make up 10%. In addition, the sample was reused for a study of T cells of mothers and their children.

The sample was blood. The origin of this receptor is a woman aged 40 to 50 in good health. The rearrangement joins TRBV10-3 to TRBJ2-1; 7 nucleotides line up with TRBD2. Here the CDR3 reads CAIRSGTTNYNEQFF. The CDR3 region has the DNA TGTGCCATCAGGAGCGGGACTACCAACTACAATGAGCAGTTCTTC.